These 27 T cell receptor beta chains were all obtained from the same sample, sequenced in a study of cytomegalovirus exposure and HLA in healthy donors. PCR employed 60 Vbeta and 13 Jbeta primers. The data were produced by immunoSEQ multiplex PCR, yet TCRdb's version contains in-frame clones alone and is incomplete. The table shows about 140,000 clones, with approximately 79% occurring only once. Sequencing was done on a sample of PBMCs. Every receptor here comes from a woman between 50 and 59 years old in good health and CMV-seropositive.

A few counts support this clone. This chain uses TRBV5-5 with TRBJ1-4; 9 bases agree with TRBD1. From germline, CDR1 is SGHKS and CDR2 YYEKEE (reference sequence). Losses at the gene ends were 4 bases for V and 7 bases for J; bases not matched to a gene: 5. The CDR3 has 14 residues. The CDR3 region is CASSPQGALEKLFF. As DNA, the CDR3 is TGTGCCAGCAGCCCACAGGGGGCTCTTGAAAAACTGTTTTTT.

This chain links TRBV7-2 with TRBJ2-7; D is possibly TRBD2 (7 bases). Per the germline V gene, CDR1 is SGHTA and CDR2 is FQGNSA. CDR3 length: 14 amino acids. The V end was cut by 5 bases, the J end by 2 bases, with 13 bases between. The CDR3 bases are TGTGCCAGCAGCCCTAGGGGGGGACCCTACGAGCAGTACTTC. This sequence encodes CASSPRGGPYEQYF.

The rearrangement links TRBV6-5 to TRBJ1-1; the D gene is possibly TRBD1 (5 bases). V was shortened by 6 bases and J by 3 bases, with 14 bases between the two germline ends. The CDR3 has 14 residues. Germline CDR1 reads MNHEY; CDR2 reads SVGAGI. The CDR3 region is CASSLQRGDTEAFF. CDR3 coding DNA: TGTGCCAGCAGCCTGCAGCGGGGGGACACTGAAGCTTTCTTT.

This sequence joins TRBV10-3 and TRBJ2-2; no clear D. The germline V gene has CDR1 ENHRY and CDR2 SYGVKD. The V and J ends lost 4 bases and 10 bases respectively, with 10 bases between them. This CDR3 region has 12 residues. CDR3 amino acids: CAISARSEELFF. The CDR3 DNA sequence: TGTGCCATCAGTGCCCGGAGCGAGGAGCTGTTTTTT.

CDR3 sequence reads: CASSQGRGYTIYF. The CDR3 nucleotides read TGTGCCAGCAGCCAAGGCAGGGGGTACACCATATATTTT. This chain connects TRBV11-2 to TRBJ1-3; 7 nucleotides agree with TRBD1. The CDR3 is made up of 13 amino acids. Germline CDR1 and CDR2: SGHAT and FQNNGV. V lost 5 bases and J lost 8; bases outside the gene matches: 6. Full variable domain (missing parts from reference TRBV11-2 and TRBJ1-3): EAGVAQSPRYKIIEKRQSVAFWCNPISGHATLYWYQQILGQGPKLLIQFQNNGVVDDSQLPKDRFSAERLKGVDSTLKIQPAKLEDSAVYLCASSQGRGYTIYFGEGSWLTVV.

The CDR3 bases are TGTGCCACCGTTCTCGGCGGCCTGCGGAACGAGCAGTACTTC. This gives the protein CATVLGGLRNEQYF. This sequence joins TRBV28 and TRBJ2-7; D is unresolved. Looked up from germline, CDR1 is MDHEN and CDR2 is SYDVKM. V lost 10 bases and J lost 5, with 21 bases in between. This CDR3 contains 14 residues.

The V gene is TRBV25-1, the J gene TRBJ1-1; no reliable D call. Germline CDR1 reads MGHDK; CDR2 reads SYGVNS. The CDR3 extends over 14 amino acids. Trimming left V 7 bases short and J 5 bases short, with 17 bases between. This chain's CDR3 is CASTPPRDMTEAFF. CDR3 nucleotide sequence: TGTGCCAGCACCCCCCCCCGGGATATGACTGAAGCTTTCTTT.

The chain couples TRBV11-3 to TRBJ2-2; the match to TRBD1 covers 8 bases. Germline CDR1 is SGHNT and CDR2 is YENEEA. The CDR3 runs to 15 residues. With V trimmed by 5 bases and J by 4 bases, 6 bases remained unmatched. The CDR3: CASSPTGGSTGELFF. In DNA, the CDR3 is TGTGCCAGCAGCCCTACAGGGGGGAGCACCGGGGAGCTGTTTTTT.

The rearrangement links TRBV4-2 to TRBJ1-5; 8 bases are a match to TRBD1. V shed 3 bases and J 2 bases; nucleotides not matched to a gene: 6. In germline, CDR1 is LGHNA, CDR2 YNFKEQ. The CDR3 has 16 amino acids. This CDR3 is CASSQETGVGNQPQHF. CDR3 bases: TGTGCCAGCAGCCAGGAGACAGGGGTGGGCAATCAGCCCCAGCATTTT.

CDR3 loop: CASSLPLRGLAGLYEQYF. CDR3 in DNA: TGTGCCAGCAGCTTACCCCTAAGGGGCCTAGCGGGGCTCTACGAGCAGTACTTC. The chain couples TRBV11-3 to TRBJ2-5; the match to TRBD2 covers 9 bases. TRBJ2-7 matches the DNA end more closely, so the J call is doubtful. Germline V gene sequence: CDR1 SGHNT, CDR2 YENEEA. The CDR3 totals 18 residues.

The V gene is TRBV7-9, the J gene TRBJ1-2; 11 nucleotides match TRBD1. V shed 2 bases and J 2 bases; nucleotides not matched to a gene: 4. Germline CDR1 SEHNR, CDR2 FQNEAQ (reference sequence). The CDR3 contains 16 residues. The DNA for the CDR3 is TGTGCCAGCAGCTTAAATGGGGACAGGGGGAACTATGGCTACACCTTC. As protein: CASSLNGDRGNYGYTF.

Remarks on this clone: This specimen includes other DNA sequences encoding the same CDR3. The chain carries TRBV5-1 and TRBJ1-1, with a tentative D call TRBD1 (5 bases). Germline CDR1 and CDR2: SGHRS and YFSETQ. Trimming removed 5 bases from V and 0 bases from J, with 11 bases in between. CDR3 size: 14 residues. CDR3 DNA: TGCGCCAGCAGAGGCGGGACGATGAACACTGAAGCTTTCTTT. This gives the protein CASRGGTMNTEAFF. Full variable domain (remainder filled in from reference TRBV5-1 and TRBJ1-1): KAGVTQTPRYLIKTRGQQVTLSCSPISGHRSVSWYQQTPGQGLQFLFEYFSETQRNKGNFPGRFSGRQFSNSRSEMNVSTLELGDSALYLCASRGGTMNTEAFFGQGTRLTVV.

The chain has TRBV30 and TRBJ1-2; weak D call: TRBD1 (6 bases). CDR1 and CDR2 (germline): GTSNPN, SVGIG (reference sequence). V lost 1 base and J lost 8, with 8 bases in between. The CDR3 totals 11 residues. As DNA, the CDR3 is TGTGCCTGGAGTGGCAGGGGAGGCTACACCTTC. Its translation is CAWSGRGGYTF.

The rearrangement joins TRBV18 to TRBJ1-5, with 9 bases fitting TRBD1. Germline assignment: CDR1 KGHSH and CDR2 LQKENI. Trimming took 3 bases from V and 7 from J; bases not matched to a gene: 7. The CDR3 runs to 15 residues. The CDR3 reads CASSPETGGRQPQHF. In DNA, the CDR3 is TGTGCCAGCTCACCCGAGACAGGGGGACGGCAGCCCCAGCATTTT.

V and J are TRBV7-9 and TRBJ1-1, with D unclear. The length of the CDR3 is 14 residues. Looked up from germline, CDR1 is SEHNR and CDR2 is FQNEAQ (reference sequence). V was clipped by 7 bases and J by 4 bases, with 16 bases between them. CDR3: CASTLDGDLTEAFF. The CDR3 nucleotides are TGTGCCAGCACGCTAGACGGGGATCTCACTGAAGCTTTCTTT.

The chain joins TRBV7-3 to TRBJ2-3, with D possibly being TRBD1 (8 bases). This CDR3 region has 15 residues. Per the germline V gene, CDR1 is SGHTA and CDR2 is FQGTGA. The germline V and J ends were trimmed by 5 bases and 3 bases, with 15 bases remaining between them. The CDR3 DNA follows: TGTGCCAGCAGCACCGGACAGGGAGGGACAGATACGCAGTATTTT. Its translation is CASSTGQGGTDTQYF. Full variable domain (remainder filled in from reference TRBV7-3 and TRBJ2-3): GAGVSQTPSNKVTEKGKYVELRCDPISGHTALYWYRQSLGQGPEFLIYFQGTGAADDSGLPNDRFFAVRPEGSVSTLKIQRTERGDSAVYLCASSTGQGGTDTQYFGPGTRLTVL.

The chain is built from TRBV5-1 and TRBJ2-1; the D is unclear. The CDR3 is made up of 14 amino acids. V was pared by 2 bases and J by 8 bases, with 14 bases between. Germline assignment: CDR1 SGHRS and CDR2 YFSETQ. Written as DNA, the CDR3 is TGCGCCAGCAGCTTAGGATCAGCTCGGGATGAGCAGTTCTTC. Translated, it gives CASSLGSARDEQFF.

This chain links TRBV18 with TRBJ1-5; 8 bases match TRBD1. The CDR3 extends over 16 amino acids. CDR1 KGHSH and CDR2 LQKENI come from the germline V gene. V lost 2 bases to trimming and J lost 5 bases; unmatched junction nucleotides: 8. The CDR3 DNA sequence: TGTGCCAGCTCACCATCGAGGGGACAGGTCCATCAGCCCCAGCATTTT. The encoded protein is CASSPSRGQVHQPQHF. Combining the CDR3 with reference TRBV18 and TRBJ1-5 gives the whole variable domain NAGVMQNPRHLVRRRGQEARLRCSPMKGHSHVYWYRQLPEEGLKFMVYLQKENIIDESGMPKERFSAEFPKEGPSILRIQQVVRGDSAAYFCASSPSRGQVHQPQHFGDGTRLSIL.

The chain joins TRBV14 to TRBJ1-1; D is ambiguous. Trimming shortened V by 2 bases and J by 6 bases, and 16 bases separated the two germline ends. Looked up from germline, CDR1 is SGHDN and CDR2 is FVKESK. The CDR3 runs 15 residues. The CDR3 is CASSQQPIPSAEAFF. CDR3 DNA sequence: TGTGCCAGCAGCCAACAGCCCATTCCGAGCGCTGAAGCTTTCTTT.

The CDR3: CASSSFSYEQYF. In DNA, the CDR3 is TGTGCCAGCAGCTCCTTCTCCTACGAGCAGTACTTC. This chain links TRBV7-2 with TRBJ2-7; no clear D. Germline-derived CDR1 and CDR2 are SGHTA and FQGNSA. The CDR3 is 12 residues long. The V end was cut by 4 bases, the J end by 0 bases, with 4 bases between.

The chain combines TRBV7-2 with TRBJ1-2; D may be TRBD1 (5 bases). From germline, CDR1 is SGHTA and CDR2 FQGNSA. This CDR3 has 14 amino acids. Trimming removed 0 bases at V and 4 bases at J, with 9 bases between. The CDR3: CASSLARQSYGYTF. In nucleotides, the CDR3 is TGTGCCAGCAGCTTAGCGAGACAGTCCTATGGCTACACCTTC.

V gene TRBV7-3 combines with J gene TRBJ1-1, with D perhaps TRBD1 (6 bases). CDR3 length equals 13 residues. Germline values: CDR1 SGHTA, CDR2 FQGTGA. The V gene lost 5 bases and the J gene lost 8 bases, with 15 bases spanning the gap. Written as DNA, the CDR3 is TGTGCCAGCAGCCAGATTGGGGGCGAGGAAGCTTTCTTT. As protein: CASSQIGGEEAFF. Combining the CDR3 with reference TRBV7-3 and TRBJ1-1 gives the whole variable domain GAGVSQTPSNKVTEKGKYVELRCDPISGHTALYWYRQSLGQGPEFLIYFQGTGAADDSGLPNDRFFAVRPEGSVSTLKIQRTERGDSAVYLCASSQIGGEEAFFGQGTRLTVV.

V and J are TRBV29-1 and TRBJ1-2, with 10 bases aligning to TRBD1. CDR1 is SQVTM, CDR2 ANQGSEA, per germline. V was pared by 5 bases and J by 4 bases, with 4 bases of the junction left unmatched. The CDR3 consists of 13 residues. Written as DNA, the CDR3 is TGCAGCGTTCTAGGGGACAGGGGCTATGGCTACACCTTC. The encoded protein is CSVLGDRGYGYTF.

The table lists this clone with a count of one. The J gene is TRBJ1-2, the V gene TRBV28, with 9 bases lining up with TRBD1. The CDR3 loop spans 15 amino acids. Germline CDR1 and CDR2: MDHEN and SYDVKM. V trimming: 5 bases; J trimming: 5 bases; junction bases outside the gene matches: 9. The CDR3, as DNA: TGTGCCAGCAGTCCCACAGGGGGCGATTTTTATGGCTACACCTTC. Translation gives CASSPTGGDFYGYTF.

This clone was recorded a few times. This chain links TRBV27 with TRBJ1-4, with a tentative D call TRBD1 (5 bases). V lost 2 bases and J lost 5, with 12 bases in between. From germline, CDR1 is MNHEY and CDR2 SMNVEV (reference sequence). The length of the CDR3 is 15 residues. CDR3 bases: TGTGCCAGCAGTTTAAAAGGGGTTAGGAATGAAAAACTGTTTTTT. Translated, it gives CASSLKGVRNEKLFF.

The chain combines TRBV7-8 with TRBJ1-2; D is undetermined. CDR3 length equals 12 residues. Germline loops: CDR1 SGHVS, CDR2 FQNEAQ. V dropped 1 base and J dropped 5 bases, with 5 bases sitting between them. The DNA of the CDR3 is TGTGCCAGCAGCTTAGGGAGTTATGGCTACACCTTC. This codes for CASSLGSYGYTF.

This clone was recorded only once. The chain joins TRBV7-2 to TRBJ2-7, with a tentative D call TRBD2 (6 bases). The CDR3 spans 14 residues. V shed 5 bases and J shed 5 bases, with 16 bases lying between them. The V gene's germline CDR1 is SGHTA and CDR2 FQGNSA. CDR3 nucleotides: TGTGCCAGCAGCGAAAGAGGTCCGGGGGACGAGCAGTACTTC. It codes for CASSERGPGDEQYF.